The clone carrying this TCR beta chain was counted once. Its target is unknown. TCRdb keeps only in-frame clones here, not all; method: immunoSEQ multiplex PCR. Of 100,000 or so clones in the sample, around 94% were seen once. The data derive from a study of siplizumab effects on memory and regulatory T cells. In germline, CDR1 is ENHRY, CDR2 SYGVKD. Trimming took off 6 bases at V and 5 bases at J, with 11 bases between the two ends. The CDR3 is 13 residues long. Findings of the study overall: Contribution to the alloresponse seemed major for naive T cells, which also seemed more diverse than memory cells.

The source material was Tregs sorted from blood. The genes are TRBV10-3 and TRBJ1-5; no firm D call. This TCR was recovered from a human donor in good health. Here the CDR3 reads CAIRGGLDQPQHF. The CDR3 DNA is TGTGCCATCAGGGGAGGGTTGGATCAGCCCCAGCATTTT.